The rows below give T cell receptor beta chains drawn from one sample of a study of blood T cell repertoires in COVID-19. Produced via immunoSEQ multiplex PCR; TCRdb's table is partial and in-frame only. The sample comprises roughly 300,000 clones, around 87% of which are singletons, and approximately 5% rests with the top ten. The specimen was PBMCs or T cells enriched from blood (not recorded which). The receptors originated from a woman in her thirties who had recovered from COVID-19. Each CDR3 is given with its conserved first and last residue. A D gene is named only where the DNA matches it firmly. Size values are once, few and many counts, or a class for expanded clones, and some rows have none.

CDR3 length	V gene	clone size	D gene	J gene	CDR3 protein	CDR3 DNA
15	TRBV5-1	.	TRBD1	TRBJ2-7	CASSQGPGGDYEQYF	TGCGCCAGCAGCCAGGGACCAGGGGGCGACTACGAGCAGTACTTC
15	TRBV29-1	.	TRBD2	TRBJ2-1	CSVRLAGGLGYEQFF	TGCAGCGTCCGTCTAGCGGGGGGGCTCGGTTATGAGCAGTTCTTC
15	TRBV5-1	.	.	TRBJ1-1	CASSLSIGRGTEAFF	TGCGCCAGCAGCCTCTCGATCGGGAGAGGCACTGAAGCTTTCTTT
16	TRBV10-3	few	.	TRBJ2-6	CAISEDRPSGANVLTF	TGTGCCATCAGTGAGGACAGGCCCTCTGGGGCCAACGTCCTGACTTTC
16	TRBV28	once	TRBD1	TRBJ2-3	CASSFRQGTPTDTQYF	TGTGCCAGCAGTTTCAGACAGGGAACCCCTACAGATACGCAGTATTTT
15	TRBV10-1	.	.	TRBJ1-1	CASSEAGVDNTEAFF	TGCGCCAGCAGTGAGGCCGGGGTGGACAACACTGAAGCTTTCTTT
14	TRBV2	.	TRBD1	TRBJ1-2	CATFDRAKRYGYTF	TGTGCCACCTTCGACAGGGCAAAACGCTATGGCTACACCTTC
17	TRBV9	once	TRBD2	TRBJ2-5	CASSVGGTSGVQETQYF	TGTGCCAGCAGCGTAGGAGGGACTAGCGGGGTCCAAGAGACCCAGTACTTC
13	TRBV5-1	.	.	TRBJ1-6	CASSPDPGSPLHF	TGCGCCAGCAGCCCGGACCCGGGGTCACCCCTCCACTTT
12	TRBV11-2	.	.	TRBJ2-2	CASSPLPGELFF	TGTGCCAGCAGCCCCCTACCCGGGGAGCTGTTTTTT
14	TRBV5-1	.	.	TRBJ1-4	CASTPGGPNEKLFF	TGCGCCAGCACCCCCGGGGGGCCTAATGAAAAACTGTTTTTT
16	TRBV11-2	.	.	TRBJ2-2	CASSLGHPSNTGELFF	TGTGCCAGCAGCTTAGGACACCCTTCTAACACCGGGGAGCTGTTTTTT
13	TRBV5-4	few	.	TRBJ2-7	CASSLNSYYEQYF	TGTGCCAGCAGCTTGAACAGTTACTACGAGCAGTACTTC
16	TRBV7-2	.	.	TRBJ2-2	CASSLVPRADTGELFF	TGTGCCAGCAGCTTAGTCCCCAGGGCGGACACCGGGGAGCTGTTTTTT
12	TRBV15	.	.	TRBJ2-5	CATAGTSETQYF	TGTGCCACAGCTGGGACTTCGGAGACCCAGTACTTC
16	TRBV5-1	once	TRBD2	TRBJ2-5	CASPYPRSGGQETQYF	TGCGCCAGCCCATACCCGCGCAGCGGGGGCCAAGAGACCCAGTACTTC
15	TRBV7-9	.	.	TRBJ1-5	CASSPQGQSNQPQHF	TGTGCCAGCAGTCCACAGGGACAAAGCAATCAGCCCCAGCATTTT
15	TRBV5-6	few	.	TRBJ1-2	CASSLEPGVGRGYTF	TGTGCCAGCAGCTTGGAACCAGGGGTGGGGAGAGGCTACACCTTC
17	TRBV4-2	.	TRBD2	TRBJ2-5	CASSLQPGGSGGETQYF	TGTGCCAGCAGCCTGCAACCGGGGGGGAGCGGTGGGGAGACCCAGTACTTC
16	TRBV28	.	TRBD1	TRBJ1-2	CASRQGGWDSWYGYTF	TGTGCCAGCAGGCAGGGGGGATGGGACAGCTGGTATGGCTACACCTTC
12	TRBV3-1/TRBV3-2	.	.	TRBJ2-7	CASSQESREQYF	TGTGCCAGCAGCCAAGAGTCTCGCGAGCAGTACTTC
16	TRBV7-2	.	TRBD1	TRBJ1-1	CASSHRGGGNNTEAFF	TGTGCCAGCAGCCACAGGGGCGGGGGGAATAACACTGAAGCTTTCTTT
17	TRBV28	.	.	TRBJ1-6	CASSPGTSSSYNSPLHF	TGTGCCAGCAGTCCCGGGACATCGAGCTCCTATAATTCACCCCTCCACTTT
13	TRBV28	.	.	TRBJ1-2	CASSFRRGDGYTF	TGTGCCAGCAGTTTCCGGCGGGGGGATGGCTACACCTTC
15	TRBV10-3	.	TRBD1	TRBJ1-1	CAIRPGGGMNTEAFF	TGTGCCATCAGACCAGGGGGCGGGATGAACACTGAAGCTTTCTTT
13	TRBV5-8	.	.	TRBJ1-1	CASARRGITEAFF	TGTGCCAGCGCTCGAAGGGGCATTACTGAAGCTTTCTTT
14	TRBV6-2/TRBV6-3	.	.	TRBJ2-5	CASSYFGGGETQYF	TGTGCCAGCAGTTACTTCGGGGGTGGCGAGACCCAGTACTTC
11	TRBV7-8	.	.	TRBJ1-1	CASSPRTEAFF	TGTGCCAGCAGCCCGAGAACTGAAGCTTTCTTT
14	TRBV7-9	few	.	TRBJ1-1	CASSLGRENTEAFF	TGTGCCAGCAGCTTAGGCAGGGAGAACACTGAAGCTTTCTTT
13	TRBV7-9	.	.	TRBJ1-2	CASSSEGGYGYTF	TGTGCCAGCTCCTCGGAGGGCGGCTATGGCTACACCTTC
13	TRBV27	.	TRBD1	TRBJ1-2	CASARGINYGYTF	TGTGCCTCTGCCAGGGGGATCAACTATGGCTACACCTTC
13	TRBV5-4	.	.	TRBJ2-5	CASSRTGPETQYF	TGTGCCAGCAGCCGTACAGGTCCCGAGACCCAGTACTTC
13	TRBV19	.	.	TRBJ1-1	CASSATGNTEAFF	TGTGCCAGTAGTGCGACAGGGAACACTGAAGCTTTCTTT
16	TRBV28	.	TRBD2	TRBJ2-6	CASFSGALPGANVLTF	TGTGCCAGCTTTAGCGGGGCGCTCCCGGGGGCCAACGTCCTGACTTTC
15	TRBV7-6	.	.	TRBJ1-3	CASSGRQSSGNTIYF	TGTGCCAGCAGCGGTCGACAGAGCTCTGGAAACACCATATATTTT
14	TRBV10-1	.	TRBD2	TRBJ2-1	CASSATGGFNEQFF	TGCGCCAGCAGTGCCACGGGGGGGTTCAATGAGCAGTTCTTC
13	TRBV6-5	few	.	TRBJ1-1	CASSRTENTEAFF	TGTGCCAGCAGTAGGACAGAGAACACTGAAGCTTTCTTT
13	TRBV18	.	.	TRBJ1-6	CASSPAGNSPLHF	TGTGCCAGCTCACCAGCGGGGAATTCACCCCTCCACTTT
16	TRBV27	.	TRBD1	TRBJ1-6	CASSPGQGSTHSPLHF	TGTGCCAGCAGTCCCGGACAGGGGTCGACGCATTCACCCCTCCACTTT
15	TRBV9	.	.	TRBJ1-1	CASSVGSGGNTEAFF	TGTGCCAGCAGCGTAGGGTCCGGGGGAAACACTGAAGCTTTCTTT
15	TRBV7-2	once	.	TRBJ1-5	CASSLSGGSNQPQHF	TGTGCCAGCAGCTTATCGGGGGGGAGCAATCAGCCCCAGCATTTT
14	TRBV5-1	.	.	TRBJ2-7	CASSLAPGAGEQYF	TGCGCCAGCAGCTTGGCCCCAGGGGCGGGCGAGCAGTACTTC
14	TRBV4-2	few	.	TRBJ2-7	CASSQEAGTLEQYF	TGTGCCAGCAGCCAGGAGGCGGGCACTCTCGAGCAGTACTTC
13	TRBV30	few	.	TRBJ1-6	CAWSGQYNSPLHF	TGTGCCTGGTCTGGACAGTATAATTCACCCCTCCACTTT
12	TRBV6-2/TRBV6-3	few	.	TRBJ2-1	CASSYPDRDWFF	TGTGCCAGCAGTTACCCGGACCGGGATTGGTTCTTC
15	TRBV28	.	TRBD1	TRBJ1-6	CASRGGQTMDSPLHF	TGTGCCAGCAGAGGGGGACAGACTATGGATTCACCCCTCCACTTT
13	TRBV10-2	once	.	TRBJ2-7	CASSLSVWYEQYF	TGCGCCAGCTCCCTCAGCGTCTGGTACGAGCAGTACTTC